This section outlines one T cell receptor (beta chain) sequence together with its context. Clinical symptoms, serum thyroxine, TRAb, thyroid ultrasound and orbital computed tomography established diagnosis. This sample was included in a study of T cells in Graves' hyperthyroidism and ophthalmopathy. Using RNA transcripts as the source, TCR beta CDR3 regions were amplified. First-round RT-PCR of the TCR CDR3 relied on the HTBI primer set. TCRdb re-called the multiplex PCR reads through MiXCR, storing one row per CDR3 protein. The profile shows some 510,000 distinct CDR3 sequences, around 20% of them singletons. Trimming pared 1 base from V and 7 bases from J, leaving 8 bases between. The V gene's germline CDR1 is LGHDT and CDR2 YNNKEL (reference sequence). The CDR3 spans 12 residues.

The gene calls are TRBV3-1 and TRBJ2-7; no definite D call. The origin of this receptor is a man aged 18-30 years with Graves' hyperthyroidism. Sequences were obtained from blood. This CDR3 is CASSQANAEQYF. CDR3 nucleotide sequence: TGTGCCAGCAGCCAAGCGAATGCGGAGCAGTACTTC.